This TCR beta chain was captured in a study of type 1 regulatory T cells. Turning to the study itself: An in vitro protocol generated T-allo10, a Tr1-enriched, alloantigen-specific CD4 T cell product.

One entry per CDR3 protein, called by TCRdb with MiXCR from the reads. The repertoire includes approximately 72,000 distinct CDR3 sequences, roughly three fifths of them detected once, and about 7.3% sits in the top ten. As to this clonotype: Its antigen is still unknown.

Germline loops: CDR1 SQVTM, CDR2 ANQGSEA. This CDR3 is built from 15 residues. The J segment lost 6 bases and the V segment lost 2 bases, leaving 10 bases of the junction unmatched. The graft donor-derived T-allo10 cells reportedly recognize host alloantigens, are anergic, and suppress alloantigen-specifically. The sample comprised cultured T cells, either the whole culture or a sorted T cell fraction (not recorded which). The sample's subset: Tr1-enriched cell product generated in vitro against host alloantigens. The chain couples TRBV29-1 to TRBJ2-1; 7 bases line up with TRBD1. The receptor's source is a human donor in good health. CDR3 in amino acids: CSVESHRGFSNEQFF. The CDR3 DNA reads as TGCAGCGTTGAATCTCACAGGGGATTTTCCAATGAGCAGTTCTTC.